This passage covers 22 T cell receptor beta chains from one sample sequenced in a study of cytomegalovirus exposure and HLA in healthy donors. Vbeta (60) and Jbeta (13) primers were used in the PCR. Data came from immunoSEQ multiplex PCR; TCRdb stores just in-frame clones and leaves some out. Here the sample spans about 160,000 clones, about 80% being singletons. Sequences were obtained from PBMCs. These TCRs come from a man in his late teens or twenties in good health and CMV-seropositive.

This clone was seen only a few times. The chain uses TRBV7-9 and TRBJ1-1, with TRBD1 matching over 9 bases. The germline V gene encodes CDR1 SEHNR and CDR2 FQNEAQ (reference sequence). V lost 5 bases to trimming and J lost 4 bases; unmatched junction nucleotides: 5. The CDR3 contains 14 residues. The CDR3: CASSQTGGVTEAFF. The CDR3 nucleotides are TGTGCCAGCAGCCAAACAGGGGGCGTCACTGAAGCTTTCTTT.

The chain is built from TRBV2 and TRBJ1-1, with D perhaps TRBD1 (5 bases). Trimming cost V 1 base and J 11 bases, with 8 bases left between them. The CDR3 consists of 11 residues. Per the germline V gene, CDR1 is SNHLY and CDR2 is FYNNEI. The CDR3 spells CASSEGRAAFF. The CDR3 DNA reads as TGTGCCAGCAGTGAAGGCAGGGCGGCTTTCTTT.

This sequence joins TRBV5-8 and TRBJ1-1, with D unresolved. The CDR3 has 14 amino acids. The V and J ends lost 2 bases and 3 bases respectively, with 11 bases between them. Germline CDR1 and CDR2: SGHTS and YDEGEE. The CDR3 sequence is CASSFSPPYTEAFF. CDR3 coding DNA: TGTGCCAGCAGCTTTAGTCCCCCTTACACTGAAGCTTTCTTT.

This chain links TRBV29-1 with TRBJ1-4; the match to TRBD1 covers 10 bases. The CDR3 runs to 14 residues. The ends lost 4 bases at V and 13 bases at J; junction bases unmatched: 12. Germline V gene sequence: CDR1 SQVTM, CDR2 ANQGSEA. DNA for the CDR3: TGCAGCGTTGCCGGGACAGGGGCAAAGGGTGGACTGTTTTTT. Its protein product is CSVAGTGAKGGLFF.

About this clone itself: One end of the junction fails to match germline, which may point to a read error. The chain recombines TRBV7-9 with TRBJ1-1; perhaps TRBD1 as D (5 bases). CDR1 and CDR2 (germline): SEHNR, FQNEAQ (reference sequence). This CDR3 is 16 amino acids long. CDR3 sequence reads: CSSSLAQTVLNTEAFF. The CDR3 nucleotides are TGTTCCAGCAGCTTAGCCCAGACAGTACTTAACACTGAAGCTTTCTTT.

The CDR3 protein is CASRLSGRFQETQYF. The CDR3 DNA reads as TGCGCCAGCAGACTTAGCGGGAGGTTCCAAGAGACCCAGTACTTC. This chain links TRBV4-1 with TRBJ2-5; 10 nucleotides agree with TRBD2. The CDR3 spans 15 residues. The trim removed 6 bases at V and 1 base at J, leaving 5 bases unmatched. In germline, CDR1 is MGHRA, CDR2 YSYEKL.

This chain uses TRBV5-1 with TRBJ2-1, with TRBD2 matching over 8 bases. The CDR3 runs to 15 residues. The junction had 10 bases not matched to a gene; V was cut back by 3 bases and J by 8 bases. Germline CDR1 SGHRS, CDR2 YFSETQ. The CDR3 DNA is TGCGCCAGCAGCTCTCCGGGACTAGGTGGGGATGAGCAGTTCTTC. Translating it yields CASSSPGLGGDEQFF.

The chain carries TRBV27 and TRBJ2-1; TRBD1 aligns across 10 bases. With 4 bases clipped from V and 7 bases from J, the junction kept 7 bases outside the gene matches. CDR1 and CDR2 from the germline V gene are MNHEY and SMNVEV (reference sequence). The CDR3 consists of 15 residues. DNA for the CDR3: TGTGCCAGCAGTTCCGACAGGGGGCGAGTAAATGAGCAGTTCTTC. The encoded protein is CASSSDRGRVNEQFF.

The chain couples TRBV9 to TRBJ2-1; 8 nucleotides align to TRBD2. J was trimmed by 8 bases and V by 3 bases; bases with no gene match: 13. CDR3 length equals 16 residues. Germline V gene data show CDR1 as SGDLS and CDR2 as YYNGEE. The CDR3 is CASSADPGGMGYEQFF. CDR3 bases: TGTGCCAGCAGCGCCGATCCGGGGGGGATGGGGTATGAGCAGTTCTTC.

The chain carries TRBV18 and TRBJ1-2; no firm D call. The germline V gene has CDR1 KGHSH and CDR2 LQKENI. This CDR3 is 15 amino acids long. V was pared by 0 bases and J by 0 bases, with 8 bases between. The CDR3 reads CASSPPGLANYGYTF. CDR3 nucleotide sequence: TGTGCCAGCTCACCACCTGGGCTGGCTAACTATGGCTACACCTTC.

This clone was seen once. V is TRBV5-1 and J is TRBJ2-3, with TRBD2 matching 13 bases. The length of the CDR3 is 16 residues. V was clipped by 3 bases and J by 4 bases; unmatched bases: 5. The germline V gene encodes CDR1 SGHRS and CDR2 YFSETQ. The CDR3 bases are TGCGCCAGCAGCTCAGGACTAGCGGGAGAGGCAGATACGCAGTATTTT. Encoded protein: CASSSGLAGEADTQYF. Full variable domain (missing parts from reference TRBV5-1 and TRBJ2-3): KAGVTQTPRYLIKTRGQQVTLSCSPISGHRSVSWYQQTPGQGLQFLFEYFSETQRNKGNFPGRFSGRQFSNSRSEMNVSTLELGDSALYLCASSSGLAGEADTQYFGPGTRLTVL.

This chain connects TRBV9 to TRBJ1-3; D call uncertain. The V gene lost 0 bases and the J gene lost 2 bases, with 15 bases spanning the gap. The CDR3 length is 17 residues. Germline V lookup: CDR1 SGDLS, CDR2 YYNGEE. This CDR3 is CASSVAPPREAGNTIYF. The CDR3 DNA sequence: TGTGCCAGCAGCGTAGCTCCACCGAGGGAGGCTGGAAACACCATATATTTT.

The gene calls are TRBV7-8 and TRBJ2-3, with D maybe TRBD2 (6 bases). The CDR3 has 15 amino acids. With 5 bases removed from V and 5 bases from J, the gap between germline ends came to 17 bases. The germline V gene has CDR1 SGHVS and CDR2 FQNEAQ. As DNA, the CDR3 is TGTGCCAGCAGCGAGGGACTTCCCTGGAGAGATACGCAGTATTTT. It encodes CASSEGLPWRDTQYF.

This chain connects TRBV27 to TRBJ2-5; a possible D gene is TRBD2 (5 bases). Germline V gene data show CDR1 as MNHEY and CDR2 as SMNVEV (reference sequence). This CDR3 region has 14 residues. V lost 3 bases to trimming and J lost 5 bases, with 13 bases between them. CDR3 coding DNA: TGTGCCAGCAGTTTCGTAGGGCGAGGGGAGACCCAGTACTTC. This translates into CASSFVGRGETQYF.

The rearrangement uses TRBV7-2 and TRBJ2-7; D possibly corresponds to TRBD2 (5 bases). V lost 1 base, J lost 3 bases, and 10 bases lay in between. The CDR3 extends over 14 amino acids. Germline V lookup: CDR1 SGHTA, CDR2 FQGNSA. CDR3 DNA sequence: TGTGCCAGCAGCTTAGTAGGGAGCATCTACGAGCAGTACTTC. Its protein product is CASSLVGSIYEQYF. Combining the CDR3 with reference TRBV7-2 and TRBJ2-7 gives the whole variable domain GAGVSQSPSNKVTEKGKDVELRCDPISGHTALYWYRQSLGQGLEFLIYFQGNSAPDKSGLPSDRFSAERTGGSVSTLTIQRTQQEDSAVYLCASSLVGSIYEQYFGPGTRLTVT.

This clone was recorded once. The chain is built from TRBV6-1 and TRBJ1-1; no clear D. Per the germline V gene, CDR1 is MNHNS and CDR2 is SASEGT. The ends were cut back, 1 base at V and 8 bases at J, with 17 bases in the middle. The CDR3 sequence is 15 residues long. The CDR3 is CASSEGRRAYQEAFF. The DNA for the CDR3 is TGTGCCAGCAGTGAAGGGAGGAGGGCGTATCAGGAAGCTTTCTTT.

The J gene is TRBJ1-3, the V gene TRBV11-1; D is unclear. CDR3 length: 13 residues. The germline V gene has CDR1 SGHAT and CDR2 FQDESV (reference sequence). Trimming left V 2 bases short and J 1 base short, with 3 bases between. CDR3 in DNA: TGTGCCAGCAGCTTACAATCTGGAAACACCATATATTTT. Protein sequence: CASSLQSGNTIYF.

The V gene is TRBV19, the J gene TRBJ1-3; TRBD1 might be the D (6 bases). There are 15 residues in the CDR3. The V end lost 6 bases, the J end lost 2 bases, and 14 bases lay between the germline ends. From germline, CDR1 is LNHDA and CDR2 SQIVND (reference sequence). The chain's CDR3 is CASSTRTVTGNTIYF. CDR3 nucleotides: TGTGCCAGTAGCACCCGGACAGTTACTGGAAACACCATATATTTT.

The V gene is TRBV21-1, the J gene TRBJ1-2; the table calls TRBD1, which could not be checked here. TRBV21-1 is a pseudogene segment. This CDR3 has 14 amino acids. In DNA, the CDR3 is TGTGCCAGCAGCAAAGAGGGCAGGGTAGCTGGCTACACCTTC. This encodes CASSKEGRVAGYTF.

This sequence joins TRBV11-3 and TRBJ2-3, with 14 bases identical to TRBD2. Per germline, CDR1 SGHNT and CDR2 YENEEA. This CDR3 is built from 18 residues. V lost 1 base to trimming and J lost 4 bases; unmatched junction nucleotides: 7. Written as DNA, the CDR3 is TGTGCCAGCAGCTTAGGTAGTAGGACTAGCGGGGGGCCAGATACGCAGTATTTT. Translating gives CASSLGSRTSGGPDTQYF.

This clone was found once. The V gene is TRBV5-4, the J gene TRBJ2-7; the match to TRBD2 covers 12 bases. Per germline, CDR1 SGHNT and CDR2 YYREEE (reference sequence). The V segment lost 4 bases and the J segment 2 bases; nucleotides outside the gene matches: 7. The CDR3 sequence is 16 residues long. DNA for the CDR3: TGTGCCAGCAGCCCCGGGACTAGCGGGCACACCTACGAGCAGTACTTC. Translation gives CASSPGTSGHTYEQYF.

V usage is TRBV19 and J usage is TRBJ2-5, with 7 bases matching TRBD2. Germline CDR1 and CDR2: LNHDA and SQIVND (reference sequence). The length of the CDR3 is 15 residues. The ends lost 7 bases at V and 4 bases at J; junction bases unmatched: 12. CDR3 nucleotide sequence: TGTGCCAGTAATATTCGACTAGCTGGAGTAGAGACCCAGTACTTC. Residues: CASNIRLAGVETQYF.